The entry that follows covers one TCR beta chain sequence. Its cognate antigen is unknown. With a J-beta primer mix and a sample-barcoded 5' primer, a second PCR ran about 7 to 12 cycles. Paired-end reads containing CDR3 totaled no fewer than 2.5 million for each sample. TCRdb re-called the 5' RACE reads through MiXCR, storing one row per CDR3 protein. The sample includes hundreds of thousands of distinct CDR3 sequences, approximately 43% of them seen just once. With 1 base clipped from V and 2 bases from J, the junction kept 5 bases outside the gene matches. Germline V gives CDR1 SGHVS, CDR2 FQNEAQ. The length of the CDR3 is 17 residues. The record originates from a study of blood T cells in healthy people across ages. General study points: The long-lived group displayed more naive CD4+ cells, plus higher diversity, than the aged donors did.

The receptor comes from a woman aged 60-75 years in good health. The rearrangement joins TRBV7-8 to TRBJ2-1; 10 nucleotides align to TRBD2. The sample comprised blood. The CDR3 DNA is TGTGCCAGCAGCTTAGATCGGACTAGCGGAACCTACAATGAGCAGTTCTTC. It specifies CASSLDRTSGTYNEQFF.